This TCR beta chain stems from a study of blood T cell repertoires in COVID-19. The CDR3 extends over 15 amino acids. Germline values: CDR1 MNHEY, CDR2 SVGAGI. The ends lost 7 bases at V and 6 bases at J; junction bases unmatched: 11. Recruits, aged about 18 to 100 years, lived in 24 US areas. A single count supports this clone. The assay was immunoSEQ multiplex PCR, and TCRdb's table has in-frame clones only and misses some. Of some 230,000 clones detected, about four fifths appear once; the ten largest clones hold under 1.5%. Sequencing was performed on PBMCs or T cells enriched from blood (not recorded which). The chain uses TRBV6-5 and TRBJ1-5, with 8 bases matching TRBD1. This clonotype was obtained from a woman aged 40-49 years with acute COVID-19. CDR3 protein: CASKDQGASVQPQHF. Written as DNA, the CDR3 is TGTGCCAGCAAAGATCAGGGGGCCAGCGTTCAGCCCCAGCATTTT.